This T cell receptor beta chain came from a study of blood T cell repertoires in COVID-19. Study context: T cells, B-cell-depleted T cells, or PBMCs supplied cDNA or gDNA.

A single count supports this clone. Between the trimmed V and J ends, which lost 6 bases and 7 bases, there was a span of 12 bases. The CDR3 is made up of 12 amino acids. Per the original methods: Amplification of reference gene primers was used by the study to estimate nucleated cell counts. Sequencing was performed with immunoSEQ multiplex PCR; in TCRdb, only in-frame clones are kept and a portion is missing. V, J and clone size were drawn from that table, and D and trimming were deduced from the DNA. The sample contains some 99,000 clones, 81% of which appear only once. The TCR was taken from an elderly woman with acute or convalescent COVID-19. This chain joins TRBV12-3 or TRBV12-4 and TRBJ2-5; TRBD1 might be the D (6 bases). Sequencing input: peripheral blood. The CDR3 reads CASSPGHSTQYF. The DNA for the CDR3 is TGTGCCAGCAGCCCGGGACATTCGACCCAGTACTTC.